This note documents a single T cell receptor (beta chain) sequence. V lost 4 bases and J lost 9, with 19 bases in between. Looked up from germline, CDR1 is SQVTM and CDR2 is ANQGSEA. CDR3 size: 14 residues. The repertoire was sequenced with immunoSEQ multiplex PCR; TCRdb's copy has only in-frame clones and lacks some. The sample consists of some 93,000 clones, about 96% of them appearing once. The data originate from a study of technical replicates of blood from a few donors. The material sequenced was T cells isolated from PBMCs. V is TRBV29-1 and J is TRBJ2-1; tentative D call: TRBD1 (6 bases). The receptor comes from a human donor in good health. CDR3 loop: CSVAPSGAGVEQFF. The CDR3, as DNA: TGCAGCGTTGCACCGAGCGGAGCAGGGGTTGAGCAGTTCTTC.